This T cell receptor (beta chain) was obtained from a study of cytomegalovirus exposure and HLA in healthy donors. Broader study findings: Several of the most significant clusters appeared linked to common viral pathogens, based on a later analysis. In vitro data verified a few CMV-associated chains as specific for CMV antigens. Other equally common chains were less clonally expanded than HLA-associated TCR beta chains, a later analysis showed. Later analysis associated a missense DCLRE1C variant with TCR beta V- and J-gene trimming.

From germline, CDR1 is SGHRS and CDR2 YFSETQ. This CDR3 comprises 14 residues. Trimming left V 4 bases short and J 1 base short, with 11 bases between. 60 Vbeta and 13 Jbeta primers were used in PCR. Clones were read by immunoSEQ multiplex PCR, and TCRdb kept only the in-frame ones, dropping some. The data contain around 200,000 clones, around three quarters of them singletons. On this clone: Its cognate antigen is unknown.

The receptor comes from a woman aged 45-60 years in good health and CMV-seronegative. Sequencing was carried out using PBMCs. The rearrangement joins TRBV5-1 to TRBJ2-5; perhaps TRBD1 as D (5 bases). CDR3 amino acids: CASSLTGAQETQYF. The CDR3 DNA reads TGCGCCAGCAGCCTAACAGGAGCCCAAGAGACCCAGTACTTC.